Each of the 32 T cell receptor beta chains below was sequenced from the same sample in a study of blood T cell repertoires in COVID-19. The table came from immunoSEQ multiplex PCR; TCRdb's copy has only in-frame clones and leaves some out. There are approximately 270,000 clones in the sample; roughly 86% occur only once, and about 8.6% lies in the top ten. The sample taken for sequencing was peripheral blood. The receptors stem from a man aged 35 to 55 with active or convalescent COVID-19.

The rearrangement joins TRBV5-4 to TRBJ2-3; 7 bases fit TRBD2. CDR1 is SGHNT and CDR2 is YYREEE in the germline V gene (reference sequence). The CDR3 covers 17 residues. V gave up 2 bases and J gave up 3 bases; unmatched junction bases: 12. CDR3 sequence (DNA): TGTGCCAGCAGCTTATATGGGCGGGAGATAGGGACAGATACGCAGTATTTT. Its translation: CASSLYGREIGTDTQYF.

The chain combines TRBV6-5 with TRBJ2-1, with 11 bases matching TRBD1. V gave up 7 bases and J gave up 5 bases; unmatched junction bases: 4. The V gene's germline CDR1 is MNHEY and CDR2 SVGAGI. The CDR3 extends over 14 amino acids. CDR3 in amino acids: CASTWGQGDNEQFF. DNA of the CDR3: TGTGCCAGCACCTGGGGACAGGGGGACAATGAGCAGTTCTTC.

The chain has TRBV9 and TRBJ1-3, with D maybe TRBD1 (5 bases). Germline V gene data show CDR1 as SGDLS and CDR2 as YYNGEE. V lost 4 bases to trimming and J lost 1 base, with 18 bases between them. The CDR3 totals 17 residues. The CDR3 DNA sequence: TGTGCCAGCAGCACCCTTATGGGGACTTATTCTGGAAACACCATATATTTT. Translated: CASSTLMGTYSGNTIYF.

The chain carries TRBV19 and TRBJ2-1; 7 bases are a match to TRBD2. Germline CDR1 and CDR2: LNHDA and SQIVND (reference sequence). The CDR3 covers 15 residues. The ends lost 10 bases at V and 4 bases at J; junction bases unmatched: 13. CDR3 protein: CATSSRERLYNEQFF. CDR3 coding DNA: TGTGCCACCTCGTCGCGGGAGAGGTTGTACAATGAGCAGTTCTTC.

The CDR3 here is CASSIDSGPYNEQFF. The DNA of the CDR3 is TGTGCCAGTAGTATAGATAGCGGCCCCTACAATGAGCAGTTCTTC. The chain couples TRBV19 to TRBJ2-1; possible D gene TRBD2, 6 bases. In germline, CDR1 is LNHDA, CDR2 SQIVND (reference sequence). The CDR3 sequence is 15 residues long. Trimming shortened V by 0 bases and J by 2 bases, and 8 bases separated the two germline ends.

The chain recombines TRBV27 with TRBJ2-1; possibly TRBD2 for D (7 bases). CDR1 is MNHEY and CDR2 is SMNVEV in the germline V gene (reference sequence). The V end lost 3 bases, the J end lost 6 bases, and 15 bases lay between the germline ends. This CDR3 comprises 15 residues. CDR3 DNA: TGTGCCAGCAGTTTGGCGGCGGGGGCGTCCAATGAGCAGTTCTTC. It translates to CASSLAAGASNEQFF.

Only a few counts were recorded for this clone. The gene calls are TRBV24-1 and TRBJ2-5; 9 bases agree with TRBD1. Germline V CDR1 and CDR2: KGHDR, SFDVKD. V lost 3 bases, J lost 5 bases, and 18 bases stayed unmatched. The CDR3 extends over 19 amino acids. The CDR3 region is CATSDIAGLTGGRGETQYF. CDR3 in DNA: TGTGCCACCAGTGATATTGCGGGGCTAACAGGGGGCAGAGGGGAGACCCAGTACTTC.

This clone was counted once. DNA for the CDR3: TGTGCCAGCACCCTCGGGGACAGGGAGGGTTCACCCCTCCACTTT. It is translated as CASTLGDREGSPLHF. This chain joins TRBV6-5 and TRBJ1-6; 9 bases are shared with TRBD1. Germline V gives CDR1 MNHEY, CDR2 SVGAGI. The ends lost 7 bases at V and 9 bases at J; junction bases unmatched: 10. The CDR3 totals 15 residues.

Concerning this clone itself: An end of the junction differs from the germline gene, which may be a read error. The rearrangement links TRBV5-5 to TRBJ2-7; no reliable D call. The CDR3 sequence is 13 residues long. The germline CDR1 and CDR2 sequences are SGHKS and YYEKEE (reference sequence). The CDR3 bases are TGTGCCAGCAACTTGGGCGGCTCCTACGAGCAGTACTTC. This gives the protein CASNLGGSYEQYF. Combining the CDR3 with reference TRBV5-5 and TRBJ2-7 gives the whole variable domain DAGVTQSPTHLIKTRGQQVTLRCSPISGHKSVSWYQQVLGQGPQFIFQYYEKEERGRGNFPDRFSARQFPNYSSELNVNALLLGDSALYLCASNLGGSYEQYFGPGTRLTVT.

CDR3 protein: CASRTGTLNTEAFF. The DNA for the CDR3 is TGTGCCAGCAGAACCGGGACACTAAACACTGAAGCTTTCTTT. J is TRBJ1-1 and V is TRBV28; D is perhaps TRBD1 (6 bases). The V end was cut by 6 bases, the J end by 2 bases, with 13 bases between. Germline lookup yields CDR1 MDHEN and CDR2 SYDVKM. This CDR3 region has 14 residues.

For the CDR3, the DNA is TGTGCCCAACAACGCTTAGCAGGGCCCGGTGGCTATGGCTACACCTTC. It yields the protein CAQQRLAGPGGYGYTF. This chain links TRBV30 with TRBJ1-2; D perhaps matches TRBD1 (5 bases). This CDR3 has 16 residues. V was trimmed by 8 bases and J by 4 bases, leaving 26 bases between them. The germline gives CDR1 GTSNPN, CDR2 SVGIG (reference sequence).

The chain is built from TRBV19 and TRBJ2-6, with a weak D call TRBD2 (5 bases). This CDR3 is built from 16 residues. Trimming cost V 3 bases and J 0 bases, with 9 bases left between them. The germline CDR1 and CDR2 sequences are LNHDA and SQIVND (reference sequence). The CDR3 DNA reads as TGTGCCAGTAGTATCAAGCGGTACTCTGGGGCCAACGTCCTGACTTTC. Protein: CASSIKRYSGANVLTF.

This clone was recorded a few times. The chain recombines TRBV7-9 with TRBJ2-2; TRBD1 matches 7 bases. Germline lookup yields CDR1 SEHNR and CDR2 FQNEAQ (reference sequence). The V gene end was trimmed by 3 bases and the J gene end by 1 base; junction bases not matched to a gene: 5. This CDR3 comprises 16 residues. CDR3 coding DNA: TGTGCCAGCAGCTTTTCCCGACAGGGGAACACCGGGGAGCTGTTTTTT. This gives the protein CASSFSRQGNTGELFF. The full variable domain, rest sourced from reference TRBV7-9 and TRBJ2-2, is DTGVSQNPRHKITKRGQNVTFRCDPISEHNRLYWYRQTLGQGPEFLTYFQNEAQLEKSRLLSDRFSAERPKGSFSTLEIQRTEQGDSAMYLCASSFSRQGNTGELFFGEGSRLTVL.

The V and J genes are TRBV30 and TRBJ1-2; D gene unclear. In germline, CDR1 is GTSNPN, CDR2 SVGIG (reference sequence). V lost 0 bases to trimming and J lost 8 bases, with 19 bases between them. The CDR3 contains 15 residues. The CDR3 DNA sequence: TGTGCCTGGAGTGTATGGGCAGTAGGCTCTGGGGGCTACACCTTC. Its translation is CAWSVWAVGSGGYTF.

The chain couples TRBV7-9 to TRBJ2-7; the match to TRBD2 covers 11 bases. V dropped 2 bases and J dropped 3; count of bases not matched to a gene: 3. The CDR3 is 15 residues long. Germline V gives CDR1 SEHNR, CDR2 FQNEAQ (reference sequence). CDR3 sequence (DNA): TGTGCCAGCAGCTTAACTAGCGGGGGAAACTACGAGCAGTACTTC. It yields the protein CASSLTSGGNYEQYF.

The chain recombines TRBV7-3 with TRBJ1-1; a weak D match, TRBD1 (6 bases). The germline gives CDR1 SGHTA, CDR2 FQGTGA. Trimming left V 2 bases short and J 2 bases short, with 9 bases between. The CDR3 is 14 amino acids. CDR3 DNA sequence: TGTGCCAGCAGCTTAGAAGGGGGAAACACTGAAGCTTTCTTT. It specifies CASSLEGGNTEAFF.

J is TRBJ2-7 and V is TRBV28; D might be TRBD1 (6 bases). V lost 4 bases to trimming and J lost 2 bases, with 18 bases between them. The CDR3 extends over 16 amino acids. Germline V gives CDR1 MDHEN, CDR2 SYDVKM. This CDR3 reads CASSSPRDITTYEQYF. DNA for the CDR3: TGTGCCAGCAGTTCACCCCGGGACATAACAACCTACGAGCAGTACTTC.

The chain employs TRBV5-1 and TRBJ1-1; D gene unclear. The length of the CDR3 is 14 residues. V was pared by 3 bases and J by 0 bases, with 9 bases between. Germline lookup yields CDR1 SGHRS and CDR2 YFSETQ. CDR3 amino acids: CASSSTGMNTEAFF. For the CDR3, the DNA is TGCGCCAGCAGCTCCACCGGGATGAACACTGAAGCTTTCTTT.

The V and J genes are TRBV11-2 and TRBJ2-1; 8 bases are shared with TRBD1. Germline-derived CDR1 and CDR2 are SGHAT and FQNNGV. The CDR3 has 16 amino acids. The V gene end was trimmed by 5 bases and the J gene end by 8 bases; junction bases not matched to a gene: 14. CDR3 residues: CASSMVGGQARDEQFF. For the CDR3, the DNA is TGTGCCAGCAGCATGGTAGGGGGACAGGCTCGGGATGAGCAGTTCTTC. The entire variable domain, with the rest obtained from reference TRBV11-2 and TRBJ2-1, is as follows: EAGVAQSPRYKIIEKRQSVAFWCNPISGHATLYWYQQILGQGPKLLIQFQNNGVVDDSQLPKDRFSAERLKGVDSTLKIQPAKLEDSAVYLCASSMVGGQARDEQFFGPGTRLTVL.

The rearrangement joins TRBV2 to TRBJ2-1; 7 positions match TRBD2. Losses at the gene ends were 6 bases for V and 8 bases for J; bases not matched to a gene: 7. This CDR3 comprises 13 residues. Germline V gene lookup returns CDR1 SNHLY and CDR2 FYNNEI. CDR3 sequence: CASREGGRDEQFF. In DNA form, the CDR3 reads TGTGCCAGCAGAGAGGGAGGGCGCGATGAGCAGTTCTTC.

The chain recombines TRBV6-2 or TRBV6-3 with TRBJ2-3; D not certain. The CDR3 loop spans 15 amino acids. CDR1 is MNHEY and CDR2 is SVGEGT in the germline V gene. Trimming pared 6 bases from V and 2 bases from J, leaving 15 bases between. Written as DNA, the CDR3 is TGTGCCAGCAGCAAAGCCCTTCGGGTCACAGATACGCAGTATTTT. It yields the protein CASSKALRVTDTQYF.

The V and J genes are TRBV6-5 and TRBJ1-5, with D unresolved. The CDR3 covers 14 residues. Trimming removed 7 bases at V and 3 bases at J, with 13 bases between. CDR1 MNHEY and CDR2 SVGAGI come from the germline V gene. DNA for the CDR3: TGTGCCAGCACCCAGGCGCGTGTCAATCAGCCCCAGCATTTT. It encodes CASTQARVNQPQHF.

This clone was counted a single time. The chain links TRBV29-1 to TRBJ1-2; D is undetermined. Germline values: CDR1 SQVTM, CDR2 ANQGSEA. The CDR3 extends over 11 amino acids. The ends were cut back, 3 bases at V and 8 bases at J, with 10 bases in the middle. This chain's CDR3 is CSVDLTSGYTF. The CDR3 DNA follows: TGCAGCGTTGACCTGACAAGCGGCTACACCTTC.

V and J are TRBV2 and TRBJ2-3; the match to TRBD2 covers 11 bases. The germline V gene has CDR1 SNHLY and CDR2 FYNNEI. The CDR3 sequence is 15 residues long. Losses at the gene ends were 5 bases for V and 4 bases for J; bases not matched to a gene: 5. In nucleotides, the CDR3 is TGTGCCAGCAGTATAGCGGGGGGGCCCCCAGATACGCAGTATTTT. The encoded protein is CASSIAGGPPDTQYF. Drawing the rest from reference TRBV2 and TRBJ2-3, the complete variable domain is EPEVTQTPSHQVTQMGQEVILRCVPISNHLYFYWYRQILGQKVEFLVSFYNNEISEKSEIFDDQFSVERPDGSNFTLKIRSTKLEDSAMYFCASSIAGGPPDTQYFGPGTRLTVL.

CDR3 loop: CASSLGLGREAFF. DNA for the CDR3: TGTGCCAGCAGCTTGGGACTAGGGAGGGAAGCTTTCTTT. This chain joins TRBV5-6 and TRBJ1-1, with D unresolved. Germline V gene sequence: CDR1 SGHDT, CDR2 YYEEEE. There are 13 residues in the CDR3. V dropped 0 bases and J dropped 8 bases, with 11 bases sitting between them.

This clone was counted between two and nine times. This rearrangement joins TRBV28 to TRBJ1-2; 11 bases fit TRBD1. The CDR3 sequence is 15 residues long. Germline CDR1 and CDR2: MDHEN and SYDVKM. Losses at the gene ends were 2 bases for V and 7 bases for J; bases not matched to a gene: 6. CDR3 amino acids: CASSLNSGTGGGYTF. The DNA for the CDR3 is TGTGCCAGCAGTTTAAACTCTGGGACAGGGGGTGGCTACACCTTC.

The CDR3 sequence is CASSEAPVGRYGYTF. The DNA of the CDR3 is TGTGCCAGCAGCGAAGCCCCGGTCGGGAGGTATGGCTACACCTTC. The chain has TRBV9 and TRBJ1-2; D remains unclear. The CDR3 runs to 15 residues. The V end lost 3 bases, the J end lost 5 bases, and 17 bases lay between the germline ends. Germline V gene lookup returns CDR1 SGDLS and CDR2 YYNGEE.

The V gene is TRBV18, the J gene TRBJ2-7, with 8 bases that match TRBD1. The CDR3 runs to 14 residues. Germline V gives CDR1 KGHSH, CDR2 LQKENI. The junction had 6 bases not matched to a gene; V was cut back by 5 bases and J by 3 bases. The CDR3 nucleotides read TGTGCCAGCTCAGGGGCACAGGGGGTCTACGAGCAGTACTTC. It yields the protein CASSGAQGVYEQYF.

This clone was detected a few times. V usage is TRBV19 and J usage is TRBJ2-1; 10 bases fit TRBD2. Germline V gene data show CDR1 as LNHDA and CDR2 as SQIVND (reference sequence). V lost 6 bases, J lost 7 bases, and 3 bases stayed unmatched. The CDR3 length is 13 residues. CDR3 nucleotides: TGTGCCAGTAGACTAGCGGGAACTAATGAGCAGTTCTTC. This codes for CASRLAGTNEQFF. The entire variable domain, with the rest obtained from reference TRBV19 and TRBJ2-1, is as follows: DGGITQSPKYLFRKEGQNVTLSCEQNLNHDAMYWYRQDPGQGLRLIYYSQIVNDFQKGDIAEGYSVSREKKESFPLTVTSAQKNPTAFYLCASRLAGTNEQFFGPGTRLTVL.

This clone was detected a few times. This chain joins TRBV2 and TRBJ1-1; maybe TRBD1 (5 bases). Germline CDR1 reads SNHLY; CDR2 reads FYNNEI. With 1 base removed from V and 8 bases from J, the gap between germline ends came to 14 bases. The CDR3 is 14 amino acids. CDR3 DNA: TGTGCCAGCAGTGAAGGTTCGACAGATATGGAAGCTTTCTTT. Its protein product is CASSEGSTDMEAFF.

This rearrangement joins TRBV20-1 to TRBJ2-7, with D uncertain. V was shortened by 3 bases and J by 3 bases, with 9 bases between the two germline ends. The CDR3 has 12 residues. Germline V gene data show CDR1 as DFQATT and CDR2 as SNEGSKA (reference sequence). The CDR3: CSASVQSYEQYF. The CDR3 DNA reads as TGCAGTGCTAGTGTACAGAGCTACGAGCAGTACTTC.

This clone appeared a single time. The rearrangement uses TRBV14 and TRBJ1-6; no clear D. Germline V lookup: CDR1 SGHDN, CDR2 FVKESK. V was shortened by 4 bases and J by 7 bases, with 14 bases between the two germline ends. The CDR3 has 15 residues. CDR3 DNA sequence: TGTGCCAGCAGCCCTAATCCCCACCCCAATTCACCCCTCCACTTT. It translates to CASSPNPHPNSPLHF.